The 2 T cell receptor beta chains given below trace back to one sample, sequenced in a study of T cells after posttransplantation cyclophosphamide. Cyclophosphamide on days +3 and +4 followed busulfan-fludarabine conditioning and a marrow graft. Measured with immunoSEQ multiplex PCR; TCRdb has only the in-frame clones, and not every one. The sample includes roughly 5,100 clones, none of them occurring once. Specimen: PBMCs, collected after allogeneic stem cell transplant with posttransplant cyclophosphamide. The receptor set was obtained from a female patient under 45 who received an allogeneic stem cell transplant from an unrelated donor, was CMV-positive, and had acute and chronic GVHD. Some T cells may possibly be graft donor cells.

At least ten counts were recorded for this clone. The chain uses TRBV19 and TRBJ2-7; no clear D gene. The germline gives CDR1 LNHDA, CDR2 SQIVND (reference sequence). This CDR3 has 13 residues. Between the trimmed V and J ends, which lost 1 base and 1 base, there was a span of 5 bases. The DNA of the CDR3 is TGTGCCAGTAGTATAGCCCTATCCTACGAGCAGTACTTC. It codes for CASSIALSYEQYF.

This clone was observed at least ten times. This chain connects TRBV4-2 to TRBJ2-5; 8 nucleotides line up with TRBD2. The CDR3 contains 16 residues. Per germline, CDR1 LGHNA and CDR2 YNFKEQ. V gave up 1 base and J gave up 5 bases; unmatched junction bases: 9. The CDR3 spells CASSQGSGGSGETQYF. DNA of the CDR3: TGTGCCAGCAGCCAAGGATCGGGGGGGTCCGGGGAGACCCAGTACTTC.